A single T cell receptor (beta chain) is shown here with its context. The antigen remains undetermined. This entry comes from a study of T cell responses to AZD1222 COVID-19 vaccine. Study-level findings and limits: Baseline seropositivity occurred in only a handful of AZD1222 recipients. Most donors were white British, females outnumbered males, and clonal diversity was possibly underestimated. Unmutated variant regions are reportedly targeted by nearly half of spike-specific TCRs.

This table comes from immunoSEQ multiplex PCR, and its TCRdb copy is limited to in-frame clones, with some not included. The sample yields approximately 130,000 clones, about 85% seen once. Germline V gene data show CDR1 as LGHNA and CDR2 as YSLEER. The ends lost 0 bases at V and 1 base at J; junction bases unmatched: 1. This CDR3 spans 15 amino acids. The clonotype comes from an adult who received the AZD1222 COVID-19 vaccine. Here the sequenced sample was peripheral blood, taken 28 days after the second AZD1222 dose. The chain recombines TRBV4-3 with TRBJ1-1; 8 positions agree with TRBD1. CDR3: CASSQDTGGNTEAFF. Written as DNA, the CDR3 is TGCGCCAGCAGCCAAGATACAGGGGGGAACACTGAAGCTTTCTTT.